The 31 T cell receptor beta chains below come from one sample, sequenced in a study of identical twins (dated by TCRdb to between 2015 and 2016). The library was prepared using 5' RACE. Sequenced using an Illumina HiSeq 2000. TCRdb's own reprocessing of the public reads used fastp at Q25 and MiXCR and kept productive beta chains. Identical CDR3 proteins give one entry, which carries the most common genes and DNA. This sample has around 370,000 distinct CDR3 sequences in its table, and roughly 9% of those were observed once. The ten most abundant clones make up 7.5% to 9.5% of the sample. Sequencing was done on a sample of naive T cells sorted from blood. According to the study, the label for this sample's cell subset or site signals: cells isolated with a human naive T-cell isolation kit. All receptors derive from a woman aged 50 to 65 in good health.

A few counts support this clonotype. V is TRBV12-3 or TRBV12-4 and J is TRBJ2-1, with 7 bases fitting TRBD2. V shed 6 bases, J shed 2 bases, and the junction held 13 bases outside the gene matches. The CDR3 extends over 17 amino acids. The chain's CDR3 is CASSPPGGGPPYNEQFF. In nucleotides, the CDR3 is TGTGCCAGCAGCCCGCCCGGGGGAGGGCCCCCCTACAATGAGCAGTTCTTC.

The rearrangement joins TRBV7-9 to TRBJ2-5; TRBD1 is a possible D gene (6 bases). CDR1 SEHNR and CDR2 FQNEAQ come from the germline V gene (reference sequence). The CDR3 extends over 19 amino acids. V was cut by 2 bases and J by 1 base, with 23 bases left in between. The CDR3 protein is CASSLIRGNEWGLQETQYF. As DNA, the CDR3 is TGTGCCAGCAGCTTAATCAGGGGCAATGAATGGGGGCTCCAAGAGACCCAGTACTTC.

The V and J genes are TRBV27 and TRBJ2-7; 9 bases are shared with TRBD2. This CDR3 spans 15 amino acids. Germline CDR1 MNHEY, CDR2 SMNVEV (reference sequence). The ends lost 5 bases at V and 4 bases at J; junction bases unmatched: 9. The CDR3 protein is CASSTAGGSGYEQYV. The CDR3 bases are TGTGCCAGCAGTACAGCGGGAGGCTCGGGGTACGAGCAGTACGTC.

The table lists this clonotype with a few counts. This rearrangement joins TRBV5-5 to TRBJ2-5; TRBD1 matches 9 bases. There are 16 residues in the CDR3. V shed 3 bases and J 4 bases; nucleotides not matched to a gene: 10. The germline CDR1 and CDR2 sequences are SGHKS and YYEKEE (reference sequence). The CDR3 loop is CASSSAPTGGPETQYF. CDR3 bases: TGTGCCAGCAGCTCGGCCCCCACAGGGGGCCCAGAGACCCAGTACTTC.

V and J are TRBV5-1 and TRBJ2-3, with D uncertain. The CDR3 loop spans 16 amino acids. Germline CDR1 and CDR2: SGHRS and YFSETQ. Trimming removed 0 bases at V and 2 bases at J, with 13 bases between. This CDR3 is CASSLAGREYTDTQYF. CDR3 nucleotides: TGCGCCAGCAGCTTGGCCGGCAGAGAATACACAGATACGCAGTATTTT.

The V gene is TRBV12-3 or TRBV12-4, the J gene TRBJ2-3; D is undetermined. The CDR3 is 16 amino acids. The V gene lost 6 bases and the J gene lost 1 base, with 17 bases spanning the gap. CDR3 DNA sequence: TGTGCCAGCAGGGTGGCGTGGGGAATGGGCACAGATACGCAGTATTTT. Translated, it gives CASRVAWGMGTDTQYF.

This clonotype turned up a few times. The CDR3, as DNA: TGTGCCAGCAGTTTACGAGGGCGGCTTTATGGCTACACCTTC. Its translation is CASSLRGRLYGYTF. This chain joins TRBV12-3 or TRBV12-4 and TRBJ1-2; D gene unclear. V dropped 2 bases and J dropped 5 bases, with 12 bases sitting between them. This CDR3 spans 14 amino acids.

There are a few counts of this clonotype. This sequence joins TRBV24-1 and TRBJ2-5; D gene uncertain. The ends were cut back, 4 bases at V and 4 bases at J, with 15 bases in the middle. Germline V gene sequence: CDR1 KGHDR, CDR2 SFDVKD. The length of the CDR3 is 15 residues. This CDR3 reads CATSEWSKALETQYF. DNA for the CDR3: TGTGCCACCAGTGAATGGTCTAAAGCATTAGAGACCCAGTACTTC.

This clonotype was counted only a few times. V and J are TRBV4-2 and TRBJ2-7; 7 nucleotides align to TRBD1. This CDR3 has 15 residues. The V gene's germline CDR1 is LGHNA and CDR2 YNFKEQ. V was clipped by 0 bases and J by 3 bases; unmatched bases: 5. The CDR3 spells CASSQDKGQNYEQYF. The CDR3 region has the DNA TGTGCCAGCAGCCAAGATAAGGGACAGAACTACGAGCAGTACTTC.

Note on this clonotype: Germline is not matched at one junction end, which may reflect a read error. V is TRBV5-1 and J is TRBJ2-1; 7 bases are shared with TRBD2. The length of the CDR3 is 16 residues. Per germline, CDR1 SGHRS and CDR2 YFSETQ. DNA of the CDR3: TGCGCCAGCACCTTGGTTCGGGGGGTCCCTTACAATGAGCAGTTCTTC. It translates to CASTLVRGVPYNEQFF.

This clonotype came up many times. The V call is TRBV5-6, the J call TRBJ2-3; D not certain. Looked up from germline, CDR1 is SGHDT and CDR2 is YYEEEE. The CDR3 has 15 residues. Deletions cut 1 base from V and 4 bases from J, with 13 bases between. The CDR3 is CASSLRPDGADTQYF. CDR3 DNA sequence: TGTGCCAGCAGCTTGCGTCCCGATGGCGCAGATACGCAGTATTTT.

The chain couples TRBV20-1 to TRBJ2-3; 9 bases are shared with TRBD2. Germline CDR1 DFQATT, CDR2 SNEGSKA (reference sequence). J was trimmed by 0 bases and V by 2 bases; bases with no gene match: 6. CDR3 length: 16 residues. Here the CDR3 DNA reads TGCAGTGCTAGATCACCTAGCGGGGTTAGCACAGATACGCAGTATTTT. Protein: CSARSPSGVSTDTQYF.

The chain uses TRBV12-3 or TRBV12-4 and TRBJ2-7; D is perhaps TRBD2 (6 bases). The CDR3 is made up of 14 amino acids. V was pared by 7 bases and J by 0 bases, with 13 bases between. The CDR3, as DNA: TGTGCCAGCATGACACGGGAGTTCTCCTACGAGCAGTACTTC. Translating gives CASMTREFSYEQYF.

This chain links TRBV20-1 with TRBJ1-1, with D perhaps TRBD1 (6 bases). From germline, CDR1 is DFQATT and CDR2 SNEGSKA (reference sequence). The CDR3 is made up of 14 amino acids. The V end lost 2 bases, the J end lost 3 bases, and 13 bases lay between the germline ends. The CDR3 DNA reads as TGCAGTGCTAGATTTCGGGGGCGGGACACTGAAGCTTTCTTT. Translation gives CSARFRGRDTEAFF.

J is TRBJ2-7 and V is TRBV5-6, with D perhaps matching TRBD1 (5 bases). CDR1 SGHDT and CDR2 YYEEEE come from the germline V gene. The V gene lost 6 bases and the J gene lost 1 base, with 23 bases spanning the gap. The CDR3 is 17 amino acids. As DNA, the CDR3 is TGTGCCAGCACCCAAAAAAAGGGGCGATCGAGATCCTACGAGCAGTACGTC. Amino acids: CASTQKKGRSRSYEQYV.

This clonotype occurred a few times. This chain uses TRBV9 with TRBJ1-1; TRBD1 agrees at 7 bases. Germline lookup yields CDR1 SGDLS and CDR2 YYNGEE. The CDR3 has 18 amino acids. V lost 3 bases, J lost 0 bases, and 14 bases stayed unmatched. CDR3 in amino acids: CASSGGTDHKPMNTEAFF. The CDR3 bases are TGTGCCAGCAGCGGAGGGACAGACCATAAGCCCATGAACACTGAAGCTTTCTTT.

The chain recombines TRBV7-3 with TRBJ2-4, with TRBD2 matching over 8 bases. Trimming took 5 bases from V and 12 from J; bases not matched to a gene: 21. The germline V gene encodes CDR1 SGHTA and CDR2 FQGTGA. This CDR3 comprises 17 residues. Here the CDR3 reads CASSAGGVPGLEPYQYF. CDR3 DNA: TGTGCCAGCAGCGCAGGAGGGGTCCCGGGACTAGAACCCTATCAGTACTTC.

This clonotype was detected many times. J is TRBJ2-3 and V is TRBV10-3; unclear D gene. Trimming removed 0 bases at V and 6 bases at J, with 7 bases between. The CDR3 contains 13 residues. Germline V lookup: CDR1 ENHRY, CDR2 SYGVKD. CDR3 sequence: CAISESSEDTQYF. The CDR3, as DNA: TGTGCCATCAGTGAGTCGAGCGAGGATACGCAGTATTTT.

V usage is TRBV6-6 and J usage is TRBJ1-6, with D uncertain. The CDR3 is 13 amino acids. Trimming shortened V by 3 bases and J by 7 bases, and 7 bases separated the two germline ends. The germline gives CDR1 MNHNY, CDR2 SVGAGI (reference sequence). CDR3 bases: TGTGCCAGCAGTTATCCACGCAATTCACCCCTCCACTTT. It translates to CASSYPRNSPLHF.

This clonotype was counted a few times. This sequence joins TRBV9 and TRBJ2-3; possibly TRBD2 for D (5 bases). Germline CDR1 is SGDLS and CDR2 is YYNGEE. CDR3 length equals 16 residues. Trimming left V 0 bases short and J 1 base short, with 12 bases between. The CDR3 region is CASSVVPGVGTDTQYF. CDR3 sequence (DNA): TGTGCCAGCAGCGTAGTTCCCGGGGTGGGCACAGATACGCAGTATTTT.

The rearrangement uses TRBV3-1 and TRBJ2-5; D gene uncertain. Trimming left V 6 bases short and J 5 bases short, with 16 bases between. This CDR3 spans 14 amino acids. CDR1 LGHDT and CDR2 YNNKEL come from the germline V gene (reference sequence). CDR3: CASSDSSLRETQYF. The CDR3 nucleotides read TGTGCCAGCAGTGACTCGAGTCTGAGGGAGACCCAGTACTTC.

The sample holds many counts of this clonotype. CDR3 protein: CSVEGKETQYF. In DNA, the CDR3 is TGCAGCGTTGAGGGAAAAGAGACCCAGTACTTC. V is TRBV29-1 and J is TRBJ2-5; no firm D call. The V gene lost 3 bases and the J gene lost 3 bases, with 5 bases spanning the gap. Germline assignment: CDR1 SQVTM and CDR2 ANQGSEA. CDR3 size: 11 residues. Together with reference TRBV29-1 and TRBJ2-5, the CDR3 gives the full variable domain: SAVISQKPSRDICQRGTSLTIQCQVDSQVTMMFWYRQQPGQSLTLIATANQGSEATYESGFVIDKFPISRPNLTFSTLTVSNMSPEDSSIYLCSVEGKETQYFGPGTRLLVL.

This clonotype occurred a few times. The rearrangement links TRBV5-1 to TRBJ2-5, with 8 bases that match TRBD1. The CDR3 covers 15 residues. Losses at the gene ends were 3 bases for V and 5 bases for J; bases not matched to a gene: 9. The germline V gene has CDR1 SGHRS and CDR2 YFSETQ. Written as DNA, the CDR3 is TGCGCCAGCAGCTCCACGGACAGGGATAGTGAGACCCAGTACTTC. It is translated as CASSSTDRDSETQYF. The variable domain in full, with the rest retrieved from reference TRBV5-1 and TRBJ2-5, is KAGVTQTPRYLIKTRGQQVTLSCSPISGHRSVSWYQQTPGQGLQFLFEYFSETQRNKGNFPGRFSGRQFSNSRSEMNVSTLELGDSALYLCASSSTDRDSETQYFGPGTRLLVL.

The chain is built from TRBV10-3 and TRBJ1-2; perhaps TRBD1 as D (5 bases). This CDR3 has 14 amino acids. With 8 bases removed from V and 2 bases from J, the gap between germline ends came to 15 bases. The germline V gene has CDR1 ENHRY and CDR2 SYGVKD. Here the CDR3 reads CAIGGGAENYGYTF. CDR3 in DNA: TGTGCCATCGGGGGAGGGGCGGAAAACTATGGCTACACCTTC.

The CDR3: CASSAGDPTDTQYF. DNA for the CDR3: TGCGCCAGCAGTGCGGGGGACCCCACAGATACGCAGTATTTT. The chain couples TRBV5-1 to TRBJ2-3; 7 bases fit TRBD2. CDR3 length: 14 residues. Germline trimming cut 5 bases from V and 2 bases from J; bases unmatched to any gene: 5. From germline, CDR1 is SGHRS and CDR2 YFSETQ.

The rearrangement links TRBV4-1 to TRBJ2-7; tentatively, D is TRBD1 or TRBD2 (6 bases each). The V end was cut by 4 bases, the J end by 3 bases, with 13 bases between. The CDR3 loop spans 14 amino acids. Per germline, CDR1 MGHRA and CDR2 YSYEKL. CDR3 DNA: TGCGCCAGCAGCCCTGCCGGGGGCTTCTACGAGCAGTACGTC. It yields the protein CASSPAGGFYEQYV.

This clonotype was seen repeatedly, ten times or more. The gene calls are TRBV7-2 and TRBJ1-3; weak D call: TRBD1 (6 bases). The V end lost 4 bases, the J end lost 4 bases, and 14 bases lay between the germline ends. The CDR3 loop spans 15 amino acids. The germline V gene has CDR1 SGHTA and CDR2 FQGNSA. The CDR3 DNA reads TGTGCCAGCAGCTCGCTGACAGGAGTAGGAAACACCATATATTTT. It is translated as CASSSLTGVGNTIYF.

This clonotype was seen at least ten times. The rearrangement links TRBV5-4 to TRBJ2-2; D remains ambiguous. V gave up 4 bases and J gave up 5 bases, with 12 bases separating them. CDR1 is SGHNT and CDR2 is YYREEE in the germline V gene (reference sequence). This CDR3 is built from 14 residues. CDR3 amino acids: CASSPRLGTGELFF. For the CDR3, the DNA is TGTGCCAGCAGCCCCCGACTTGGGACCGGGGAGCTGTTTTTT. The full variable domain, its missing parts supplied by reference TRBV5-4 and TRBJ2-2, is ETGVTQSPTHLIKTRGQQVTLRCSSQSGHNTVSWYQQALGQGPQFIFQYYREEENGRGNFPPRFSGLQFPNYSSELNVNALELDDSALYLCASSPRLGTGELFFGEGSRLTVL.

CDR3 in DNA: TGTGCCAGCAGTTTGGGCAGCGGGAGGGTCTCCTACAATGAGCAGTTCTTC. Residues: CASSLGSGRVSYNEQFF. V gene TRBV28 combines with J gene TRBJ2-1; 10 nucleotides match TRBD2. Trimming took 3 bases from V and 0 from J; bases not matched to a gene: 5. This CDR3 region has 17 residues. Germline V gene data show CDR1 as MDHEN and CDR2 as SYDVKM.

This sequence joins TRBV3-1 and TRBJ1-1, with D unclear. Germline V gives CDR1 LGHDT, CDR2 YNNKEL (reference sequence). The CDR3 runs 15 residues. V lost 2 bases and J 0 bases, leaving 10 bases between the germline ends. CDR3 sequence: CASSQFRKMNTEAFF. In nucleotides, the CDR3 is TGTGCCAGCAGCCAATTTCGGAAAATGAACACTGAAGCTTTCTTT.

The CDR3 protein is CASSSPSESGRKTQYF. DNA for the CDR3: TGTGCCAGCAGCTCCCCGAGTGAGAGCGGGAGAAAGACCCAGTACTTC. V is TRBV5-5 and J is TRBJ2-5; 8 bases fit TRBD2. Unmatched junction bases numbered 13, after V lost 3 bases and J lost 6 bases. Per the germline V gene, CDR1 is SGHKS and CDR2 is YYEKEE (reference sequence). The CDR3 spans 16 residues.